This T cell receptor beta chain was identified in a study of OX40 agonist ivuxolimab in advanced cancers. Study-wide background: Across the patients, intravenous ivuxolimab was delivered every 2 weeks at 0.01 to 10 mg/kg. Antecedent anti-PD-1, anti-PD-L1 or anti-CTLA-4 therapy was permissible, with roughly 36% having received some.

Notes on the study in general: On average, CD8+ T cells had more expanded clones than CD4+.

Profiled with immunoSEQ multiplex PCR; TCRdb holds only in-frame clones, not every one. The repertoire holds about 62,000 clones, with 79% as singletons. Concerning this clone: What it binds is unknown.

This CDR3 contains 13 residues. V lost 5 bases and J lost 7; bases outside the gene matches: 8. The germline V gene encodes CDR1 MNHEY and CDR2 SVGAGI. This TCR was recovered from an adult with an advanced solid tumor such as melanoma, head and neck, liver or kidney cancer. This material consisted of CD4+ or CD8+ T cells sorted from blood, taken in a trial of the OX40 agonist ivuxolimab. The J gene is TRBJ2-7, the V gene TRBV6-5; 7 nucleotides align to TRBD2. CDR3 in DNA: TGTGCCAGCAGTCCTAGCGGTTCCGGAGAGCAGTACTTC. Its protein is CASSPSGSGEQYF.